Below, one T cell receptor beta chain is given with its context. The sample comes from a study of blood T cell repertoires in COVID-19. The CDR3 is 14 residues long. Germline V lookup: CDR1 SGHVS, CDR2 FQNEAQ. V dropped 5 bases and J dropped 0 bases, with 11 bases sitting between them. Method: immunoSEQ multiplex PCR; TCRdb's copy keeps in-frame clones and lacks some. This sample yields about 160,000 clones, of which 65% to 85% are seen a single time; approximately 6% belongs to the top ten. The V gene is TRBV7-8, the J gene TRBJ2-7; possible D gene TRBD1, 5 bases. Sequencing used PBMCs or T cells enriched from blood (not recorded which). This receptor was identified in a man aged 35 to 55 who had recovered from COVID-19. In nucleotides, the CDR3 is TGTGCCAGCAGCCCAACCACAGGCTCCTACGAGCAGTACTTC. Translating gives CASSPTTGSYEQYF.